This T cell receptor (beta chain) derives from a study of human T cells and chemical hapten exposure. J gave up 3 bases and V 6 bases, and 9 bases lay outside the gene matches. The CDR3 is made up of 15 amino acids. CDR1 is MDHEN and CDR2 is SYDVKM in the germline V gene. Each CDR3 protein is one row after TCRdb ran MiXCR on the RACE reads. The sample lists more than 75,000 distinct CDR3 sequences, 10% occurring once. Specified time point: patch test 2, 6 weeks after DPC sensitization. Stated treatment: therapeutic diphenylcyclopropenone sensitization with weekly scalp DPC. The chain links TRBV28 to TRBJ2-3; 7 positions match TRBD2. The receptor comes from a woman aged 25 to 39 with alopecia areata. Some clones in this sample may be carry-over from other donors' samples. The specimen comprised whole blood, sampled in connection with sensitization to the hapten diphenylcyclopropenone (DPC). This chain's CDR3 is CASSSPHGGTDTQYF. In nucleotides, the CDR3 is TGTGCCAGCAGCTCCCCCCACGGGGGGACAGATACGCAGTATTTT. Drawing the rest from reference TRBV28 and TRBJ2-3, the complete variable domain is DVKVTQSSRYLVKRTGEKVFLECVQDMDHENMFWYRQDPGLGLRLIYFSYDVKMKEKGDIPEGYSVSREKKERFSLILESASTNQTSMYLCASSSPHGGTDTQYFGPGTRLTVL.